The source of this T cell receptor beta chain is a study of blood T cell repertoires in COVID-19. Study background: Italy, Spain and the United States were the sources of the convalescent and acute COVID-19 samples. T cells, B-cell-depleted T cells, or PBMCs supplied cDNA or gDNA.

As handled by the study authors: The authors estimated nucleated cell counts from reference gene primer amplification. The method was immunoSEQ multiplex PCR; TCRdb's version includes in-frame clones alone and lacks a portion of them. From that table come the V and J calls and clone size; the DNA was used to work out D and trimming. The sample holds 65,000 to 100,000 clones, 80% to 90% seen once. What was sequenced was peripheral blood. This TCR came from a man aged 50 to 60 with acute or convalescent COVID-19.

CDR3 coding DNA: TGTGCCAGCAGCCCAAGGACAGTCAACTCCGCAGATACGCAGTATTTT. This sequence encodes CASSPRTVNSADTQYF. The rearrangement links TRBV9 to TRBJ2-3, with D possibly TRBD1 on 6 matching bases. The ends were cut back, 4 bases at V and 4 bases at J, with 19 bases in the middle. The CDR3 sequence is 16 residues long. Looked up from germline, CDR1 is SGDLS and CDR2 is YYNGEE. Full variable domain (rest looked up from reference TRBV9 and TRBJ2-3): DSGVTQTPKHLITATGQRVTLRCSPRSGDLSVYWYQQSLDQGLQFLIQYYNGEERAKGNILERFSAQQFPDLHSELNLSSLELGDSALYFCASSPRTVNSADTQYFGPGTRLTVL.